A selection of T cell receptor beta chains follows, all from one sample in a study of regulatory T cells in long-lasting Graves disease. TCRdb redid the calling of the multiplex PCR reads with MiXCR, one entry per CDR3 protein. Of about 460,000 distinct CDR3 sequences listed, about 20% were seen once; the top ten hold around 13%. The source was peripheral blood mononuclear cells (PBMCs), collected when the disease was refractory, from a patient treated with antithyroid drugs. The receptors come from a female donor with Graves disease. The CDR3 runs from the conserved cysteine through the conserved F or W. The order of the fields is V gene, clone size, J gene, D gene, CDR3 DNA, CDR3 protein. The D gene is left open where the match is weak. Not all rows give a size; the values are once, few, many and, for expanded clones, a class.

V: TRBV5-1
size: NA
J: TRBJ2-7
D: NA
DNA: TGCGCCAGCAGCTTGGTTAGTAATTACGAGCAGTACTTC
CDR3: CASSLVSNYEQYF

V: TRBV5-1
size: NA
J: TRBJ2-7
D: TRBD1
DNA: TGCGCCAGCAGCTCTCCGGGACAGGTCTACGAGCAGTACTTC
CDR3: CASSSPGQVYEQYF

V: TRBV7-3
size: few
J: TRBJ2-6
D: NA
DNA: TGTGCCAGCAGCTTAACTGGAGACGGGGCCAACGTCCTGACTTTC
CDR3: CASSLTGDGANVLTF

V: TRBV7-9
size: few
J: TRBJ1-3
D: NA
DNA: TGTGCCAGCAGCCCCGTTACAGGGATGGGAAACACCATATATTTT
CDR3: CASSPVTGMGNTIYF

V: TRBV11-1
size: NA
J: TRBJ1-1
D: NA
DNA: TGTGCCAGCAGCCTCCGAGGGGGGGGGACGAACACTGAAGCTTTCTTT
CDR3: CASSLRGGGTNTEAFF

V: TRBV19
size: few
J: TRBJ2-6
D: NA
DNA: TGTGCCAGTAGTATAGATCGGGGCTCTGGGGCCAACGTCCTGACTTTC
CDR3: CASSIDRGSGANVLTF

V: TRBV29-1
size: many
J: TRBJ1-1
D: NA
DNA: TGCAGCTCTTTCGGGGGGTCCGACAACACTGAAGCTTTCTTT
CDR3: CSSFGGSDNTEAFF

V: TRBV6-1
size: many
J: TRBJ1-6
D: TRBD1
DNA: TGTGCCAGCAGGCGACAGGGTCGTTCTTCACCCCTCCACTTT
CDR3: CASRRQGRSSPLHF

V: TRBV7-2
size: NA
J: TRBJ2-3
D: NA
DNA: TGTGCCAGCAGTTCTTACACAGAGGATACGCAGTATTTT
CDR3: CASSSYTEDTQYF

V: TRBV20-1
size: NA
J: TRBJ1-6
D: NA
DNA: TGCAGTGCTGCGGCAGGGCAGGACTCACCCCTCCACTTT
CDR3: CSAAAGQDSPLHF

V: TRBV7-2
size: many
J: TRBJ1-1
D: NA
DNA: TGTGCCAGCAGCCCGACTGGACAGAACACTGAAGCTTTCTTT
CDR3: CASSPTGQNTEAFF

V: TRBV15
size: many
J: TRBJ1-1
D: NA
DNA: TGTGCCACCAGCAGGGAGGGCAGCTACACTGAAGCTTTCTTT
CDR3: CATSREGSYTEAFF

V: TRBV10-3
size: many
J: TRBJ1-2
D: NA
DNA: TGTGCCATCAGTGACCGGCTTGAGGATGGCTACACCTTC
CDR3: CAISDRLEDGYTF

V: TRBV19
size: many
J: TRBJ1-5
D: NA
DNA: TGTGCCAGTAGCTTATTGTCGACAGGCAATCAGCCCCAGCATTTT
CDR3: CASSLLSTGNQPQHF

V: TRBV10-3
size: once
J: TRBJ2-6
D: NA
DNA: TGTGCCATCAGTGAGTCTGGAACAGCTGGGGCCAACGTCCTGACTTTC
CDR3: CAISESGTAGANVLTF

V: TRBV28
size: many
J: TRBJ1-1
D: NA
DNA: TGTGCCAGCAGTTTAGACACCCTAATGGGGAAAAACACTGAAGCTTTCTTT
CDR3: CASSLDTLMGKNTEAFF

V: TRBV28
size: many
J: TRBJ2-2
D: NA
DNA: TGTGCCACAAGAGACACGAACACCGGGGAGCTGTTTTTT
CDR3: CATRDTNTGELFF

V: TRBV3-1
size: NA
J: TRBJ1-1
D: NA
DNA: TGTGCCAGCAGTCCCGGACGGTTTGAAGCTTTCTTT
CDR3: CASSPGRFEAFF

V: TRBV12-3/TRBV12-4
size: NA
J: TRBJ2-3
D: TRBD2
DNA: TGTGCCAGCAGAGAGCTAGCGGGAGATACGCAGTATTTT
CDR3: CASRELAGDTQYF

V: TRBV5-1
size: few
J: TRBJ1-1
D: NA
DNA: TGCGCCAGCAGCTTGGGGCAGGTGAGGATCACTGAAGCTTTCTTT
CDR3: CASSLGQVRITEAFF

V: TRBV19
size: NA
J: TRBJ2-7
D: NA
DNA: TGTGCCAGTAGTGCAGCCAAGGCCTACGAGCAGTACTTC
CDR3: CASSAAKAYEQYF

V: TRBV7-9
size: NA
J: TRBJ2-7
D: TRBD1
DNA: TGTGCCGGCAGCCCACGCGGACAGGGTGAGCCCGAGCAGTACTTC
CDR3: CAGSPRGQGEPEQYF

V: TRBV28
size: many
J: TRBJ1-1
D: TRBD1
DNA: TGTGCCAGCAGTTTGGGCAGGGGGGTTGCTGAAGCTTTCTTT
CDR3: CASSLGRGVAEAFF

V: TRBV15
size: many
J: TRBJ1-1
D: NA
DNA: TGTGCCACCAGCAGAGATTGGGAGGAAGCTTTCTTT
CDR3: CATSRDWEEAFF

V: TRBV30
size: few
J: TRBJ2-7
D: TRBD2
DNA: TGTGCCTGGAGTCCCGGGACTAGCTTCTTCGAGCAGTACTTC
CDR3: CAWSPGTSFFEQYF

V: TRBV28
size: many
J: TRBJ1-4
D: NA
DNA: TGTGCCAGCAGCCCAAGACGCAGGCCCCATATGGCAACTAATGAAAAACTGTTTTTT
CDR3: CASSPRRRPHMATNEKLFF

V: TRBV2
size: many
J: TRBJ1-5
D: NA
DNA: TGTGCCAGCAGAAGACAAGAAAATAGCAATCAGCCCCAGCATTTT
CDR3: CASRRQENSNQPQHF

V: TRBV11-2
size: NA
J: TRBJ1-2
D: NA
DNA: TGTGCCAGCAGCTCCTTGACAGGCCATAACTATGGCTACACCTTC
CDR3: CASSSLTGHNYGYTF

V: TRBV5-1
size: NA
J: TRBJ2-7
D: NA
DNA: TGCGCCAGCAGCTTCGTGCCGAACCTCTCCTACGAGCAGTACTTC
CDR3: CASSFVPNLSYEQYF

V: TRBV11-3
size: few
J: TRBJ2-7
D: NA
DNA: TGTGCCAGCAGCTTAGGTGACTTTTACGAGCAGTACTTC
CDR3: CASSLGDFYEQYF

V: TRBV20-1
size: NA
J: TRBJ1-2
D: NA
DNA: TGCAGTGCTCCCGGGGACGGTTATGGCTACACCTTC
CDR3: CSAPGDGYGYTF

V: TRBV20-1
size: many
J: TRBJ1-4
D: NA
DNA: TGCAGTGCTAGGCCCGCCCGCGCCGGGGGGGGCGAAAAACTGTTTTTT
CDR3: CSARPARAGGGEKLFF

V: TRBV7-2
size: many
J: TRBJ2-5
D: TRBD2
DNA: TGTGCCAGCAGCTTATCGGCGCGGGGGGGCCCCGTTGGGTTTCAAGAGACCCAGTACTTC
CDR3: CASSLSARGGPVGFQETQYF

V: TRBV20-1
size: NA
J: TRBJ2-7
D: TRBD2
DNA: TGCAGTGCTGGCCTAGCGGACGAGCAGTACTTC
CDR3: CSAGLADEQYF

V: TRBV2
size: many
J: TRBJ2-5
D: TRBD1
DNA: TGTGCCAGCGGACCGACAGGGGGCGGGGAGACCCAGTACTTC
CDR3: CASGPTGGGETQYF

V: TRBV11-1
size: many
J: TRBJ2-7
D: NA
DNA: TGTGCCAGCAGCTTGACAGCGGAAACGTCCTACGAGCAGTACTTC
CDR3: CASSLTAETSYEQYF

V: TRBV29-1
size: NA
J: TRBJ2-7
D: NA
DNA: TGCAGCGTTGGGGTGAACTACGAGCAGTACTTC
CDR3: CSVGVNYEQYF

V: TRBV27
size: NA
J: TRBJ2-2
D: NA
DNA: TGTGCCAGCAGTTTAATTGGGGGCGCGATGGGGGAGCTGTTTTTT
CDR3: CASSLIGGAMGELFF

V: TRBV28
size: many
J: TRBJ2-7
D: NA
DNA: TGTGCCAGCAGTTTAACCGGGGACGACGAGCAGTACTTC
CDR3: CASSLTGDDEQYF

V: TRBV13
size: many
J: TRBJ1-2
D: NA
DNA: TGTGCCAGCAGCTGGGGGACGGGGGGAACAGGCTATGGCTACACCTTC
CDR3: CASSWGTGGTGYGYTF

V: TRBV3-1
size: many
J: TRBJ1-5
D: NA
DNA: TGTGCCAGCAGCCAAGATAGAGGCTTTGGCAATCAGCCCCAGCATTTT
CDR3: CASSQDRGFGNQPQHF

V: TRBV7-7
size: many
J: TRBJ2-2
D: TRBD1
DNA: TGTGCTAGCAGCGCAACAGGACAGGGCGGCGGGGAGCTGTTTTTT
CDR3: CASSATGQGGGELFF

V: TRBV9
size: NA
J: TRBJ1-2
D: TRBD1
DNA: TGTGCCAGCAGCGTAACCGGGACAGGGTACTATGGCTACACCTTC
CDR3: CASSVTGTGYYGYTF

V: TRBV7-3
size: NA
J: TRBJ1-4
D: NA
DNA: TGTGCCAGCAGCTCGCTTATAGTAAAACTGTTTTTT
CDR3: CASSSLIVKLFF

V: TRBV12-3/TRBV12-4
size: few
J: TRBJ2-7
D: NA
DNA: TGTGCCAGCAGTTTATGGGGACCCTCCTACGAGCAGTACTTC
CDR3: CASSLWGPSYEQYF

V: TRBV28
size: many
J: TRBJ2-7
D: TRBD2
DNA: TGTGCCAGCAGCGAGACTAGCGGGCGCTACGAGCAGTACTTC
CDR3: CASSETSGRYEQYF

V: TRBV5-1
size: NA
J: TRBJ2-7
D: NA
DNA: TGCGCCAGCAGCTCGGACACATCCTACGAGCAGTACTTC
CDR3: CASSSDTSYEQYF

V: TRBV28
size: NA
J: TRBJ1-1
D: TRBD1
DNA: TGTGCCAGCAGCCCGACCCTCCCGGGACAGGGGATTATACGAGGTGAAGCTTTCTTT
CDR3: CASSPTLPGQGIIRGEAFF

V: TRBV20-1
size: NA
J: TRBJ2-7
D: NA
DNA: TGCAGTGCTAGAGATATCGTCCGCACCTACGAGCAGTACTTC
CDR3: CSARDIVRTYEQYF

V: TRBV28
size: NA
J: TRBJ1-6
D: TRBD1
DNA: TGTGCCAGCAGCACCGGGACAGGGCGTGGGGAATATAATTCACCCCTCCACTTT
CDR3: CASSTGTGRGEYNSPLHF

V: TRBV29-1
size: many
J: TRBJ2-7
D: TRBD1
DNA: TGCAGCGTTGAAGATCGGGGACAGGTCGACGAGCAGTACTTC
CDR3: CSVEDRGQVDEQYF